These T cell receptor beta chains were read from a single sample in a study of T cells in narcolepsy. Sequenced by immunoSEQ multiplex PCR; TCRdb stores in-frame clones only, minus some. The sample has around 34,000 clones, under 85% seen once. The sequenced sample was memory (CD45RA-) CD4+ T cells from blood. These receptors were collected from a human donor in good health. CDR3s include the opening cysteine and the closing phenylalanine or tryptophan. The D gene is left open where the match is weak. The size field is filled for only some rows; it gives once, few, many or a size class.

>TRBV9|NA|TRBJ2-7|15|TRBD1
CASSVAGTERYEQYF
TGTGCCAGCAGCGTAGCCGGGACAGAGCGCTACGAGCAGTACTTC
>TRBV5-4|NA|TRBJ1-2|14|NA
CASSLVRGDYRYTF
TGTGCCAGCAGCTTGGTGCGGGGAGACTATCGCTACACCTTC
>TRBV7-2|NA|TRBJ2-2|15|NA
CASSSRTANTGELFF
TGTGCCAGCAGCTCTCGGACAGCGAACACCGGGGAGCTGTTTTTT
>TRBV7-5|NA|TRBJ2-6|17|NA
CARISQCRQSRANVLTF
TGTGCCAGAATAAGCCAGTGTAGACAAAGTCGGGCCAACGTCCTGACTTTC
>TRBV6-5|NA|TRBJ2-1|13|TRBD1
CASTDRGYHEQFF
TGTGCCAGCACCGACAGGGGTTATCATGAGCAGTTCTTC
>TRBV2|once|TRBJ1-5|14|NA
CASNIGSRNQPQHF
TGTGCCAGCAATATCGGATCAAGAAATCAGCCCCAGCATTTT
>TRBV9|NA|TRBJ2-7|14|NA
CASSVATGTYEQYF
TGTGCCAGCAGCGTAGCTACAGGGACCTACGAGCAGTACTTC
>TRBV5-1|NA|TRBJ2-3|16|NA
CASSLDLELSTDTQYF
TGCGCCAGCAGCTTGGATCTGGAATTGAGCACAGATACGCAGTATTTT
>TRBV30|NA|TRBJ2-5|13|NA
CAWSPRGQETQYF
TGTGCCTGGAGTCCAAGGGGCCAAGAGACCCAGTACTTC
>TRBV11-2|NA|TRBJ2-5|16|NA
CASSLGSALNQETQYF
TGTGCCAGCAGCTTAGGAAGCGCACTGAACCAAGAGACCCAGTACTTC
>TRBV11-3|NA|TRBJ1-3|17|NA
CASSLDPGRRSGNTIYF
TGTGCCAGCAGCTTAGATCCTGGAAGGCGGTCTGGAAACACCATATATTTT
>TRBV30|NA|TRBJ1-1|12|NA
CAWIRELTEAFF
TGTGCCTGGATAAGGGAGCTCACTGAAGCTTTCTTT
>TRBV18|NA|TRBJ2-3|15|TRBD2
CASSQQLAGTDTQYF
TGTGCCAGCTCACAACAACTAGCGGGAACCGATACGCAGTATTTT
>TRBV28|NA|TRBJ1-2|14|NA
CASLAGRVNYGYTF
TGTGCCAGCCTTGCGGGACGGGTGAACTATGGCTACACCTTC
>TRBV6-5|NA|TRBJ2-7|15|TRBD1
CASRPGTGGFYEQYF
TGTGCCAGCAGGCCCGGGACAGGGGGCTTCTACGAGCAGTACTTC
>TRBV11-2|NA|TRBJ1-2|15|NA
CASSLGQNANYGYTF
TGTGCCAGCAGCTTGGGCCAAAACGCGAACTATGGCTACACCTTC
>TRBV27|NA|TRBJ1-3|16|TRBD1
CASSLTRTGDGNTIYF
TGTGCCAGCAGTTTAACCCGGACAGGCGACGGAAACACCATATATTTT
>TRBV7-6|NA|TRBJ2-5|15|NA
CASSRSGRGQETQYF
TGTGCCAGCAGCCGAAGTGGAAGAGGGCAAGAGACCCAGTACTTC
>TRBV30|NA|TRBJ2-7|14|TRBD1
CAWSPGQGRYEQYF
TGTGCCTGGAGCCCGGGACAGGGACGGTACGAGCAGTACTTC
>TRBV2|NA|TRBJ1-2|13|NA
CASTPTDNYGYTF
TGTGCCAGCACCCCAACAGACAACTATGGCTACACCTTC
>TRBV5-8|NA|TRBJ2-5|14|TRBD1
CASSPQGVGETQYF
TGTGCCAGCAGCCCACAGGGGGTGGGAGAGACCCAGTACTTC
>TRBV28|NA|TRBJ1-2|13|NA
CASSGGSGYGYTF
TGTGCCAGCTCTGGAGGGAGCGGCTATGGCTACACCTTC
>TRBV6-5|NA|TRBJ1-5|15|NA
CASSPRGVINQPQHF
TGTGCCAGCAGCCCCCGCGGGGTTATCAATCAGCCCCAGCATTTT
>TRBV11-2|NA|TRBJ2-1|17|TRBD2
CASSGNPGTNSYNEQFF
TGTGCCAGCAGCGGCAACCCCGGGACTAACTCCTACAATGAGCAGTTCTTC
>TRBV10-2|NA|TRBJ1-2|13|NA
CASSESGNYGYTF
TGCGCCAGCAGTGAGTCGGGGAACTATGGCTACACCTTC
>TRBV6-5|NA|TRBJ2-5|15|NA
CASSSPAGVWGQQYF
TGTGCCAGCAGTTCCCCGGCGGGAGTGTGGGGACAGCAGTACTTC
>TRBV5-6|NA|TRBJ2-3|18|TRBD2
CASSGWASGSISTDTQYF
TGTGCCAGCAGCGGGTGGGCTAGCGGGAGTATTAGCACAGATACGCAGTATTTT
>TRBV11-3|NA|TRBJ2-7|17|NA
CASSLSIGAASSYEQYF
TGTGCCAGCAGCTTGTCGATCGGGGCAGCAAGCTCCTACGAGCAGTACTTC
>TRBV7-9|once|TRBJ2-4|17|TRBD1
CASSLPMTGKAKNIQYF
TGTGCCAGCAGCTTACCGATGACAGGGAAGGCAAAAAACATTCAGTACTTC
>TRBV27|NA|TRBJ1-1|16|NA
CASSFKGGAMNTEAFF
TGTGCCAGCAGTTTTAAAGGGGGAGCGATGAACACTGAAGCTTTCTTT
>TRBV7-9|few|TRBJ1-1|16|NA
CASSLDRKGLGTEAFF
TGTGCCAGCAGCTTAGACAGGAAAGGTCTTGGCACTGAAGCTTTCTTT
>TRBV7-6|NA|TRBJ1-1|13|NA
CASSKGRNTEAFF
TGTGCCAGCAGCAAAGGACGCAACACTGAAGCTTTCTTT
>TRBV4-1|few|TRBJ2-7|13|NA
CASSQASAYEQYF
TGCGCCAGCAGCCAAGCCAGTGCCTACGAGCAGTACTTC
>TRBV7-8|NA|TRBJ1-4|14|NA
CASSFSRGNEKLFF
TGTGCCAGCAGCTTCAGCAGGGGAAATGAAAAACTGTTTTTT
>TRBV5-6|NA|TRBJ2-5|14|NA
CASKFSPGRETQYF
TGTGCCAGCAAATTCTCCCCAGGGAGAGAGACCCAGTACTTC
>TRBV5-4|NA|TRBJ1-1|13|NA
CASSLERRPEAFF
TGTGCCAGCAGCTTGGAAAGGAGGCCTGAAGCTTTCTTT
>TRBV7-8|once|TRBJ2-5|20|TRBD2
CASSRTYSFGLAGARETQYF
TGTGCCAGCAGCCGAACCTACTCCTTTGGTTTAGCGGGAGCGCGTGAGACCCAGTACTTC
>TRBV2|NA|TRBJ2-7|15|NA
CASSEFDRDSYEQYF
TGTGCCAGCAGTGAGTTTGACAGAGACTCCTACGAGCAGTACTTC
>TRBV19|NA|TRBJ2-3|15|NA
CASSLGAGSTDTQYF
TGTGCCAGTAGTCTTGGCGCGGGATCCACAGATACGCAGTATTTT
>TRBV30|NA|TRBJ2-5|12|NA
CAWRRQGGTQYF
TGTGCCTGGAGGAGACAGGGAGGGACCCAGTACTTC
>TRBV6-6|few|TRBJ1-3|14|NA
CASSLRGAKNTIYF
TGTGCCAGCAGCCTTAGGGGGGCCAAGAACACCATATATTTT
>TRBV6-6|NA|TRBJ2-7|15|TRBD2
CASSRTSGSSYEQYF
TGTGCCAGCAGCCGGACTAGCGGGAGTTCATACGAGCAGTACTTC
>TRBV19|NA|TRBJ1-1|14|NA
CASSIGAGQTEAFF
TGTGCCAGTAGTATAGGGGCAGGGCAGACTGAAGCTTTCTTT
>TRBV9|few|TRBJ2-7|14|NA
CASSVDVQTYEQYF
TGTGCCAGCAGCGTAGACGTACAGACCTACGAGCAGTACTTC
>TRBV5-5|few|TRBJ2-7|15|TRBD2
CASSLPPSGSYEQYF
TGTGCCAGCAGCTTGCCCCCTAGCGGCTCCTACGAGCAGTACTTC
>TRBV27|NA|TRBJ2-1|13|NA
CASSFFRGAEQFF
TGTGCCAGCAGTTTCTTCCGGGGCGCGGAGCAGTTCTTC